This T cell receptor beta chain was sequenced during a study of cytomegalovirus exposure and HLA in healthy donors. The length of the CDR3 is 16 residues. Germline CDR1 reads GTSNPN; CDR2 reads SVGIG (reference sequence). The J segment lost 5 bases and the V segment lost 3 bases, leaving 13 bases of the junction unmatched. PCR amplification relied on 60 Vbeta primers (plus 13 Jbeta primers). Assay: immunoSEQ multiplex PCR; the TCRdb copy retains only in-frame clones and omits some. The table lists approximately 160,000 clones, roughly 80% of them singletons, with around 0.8% in the top ten. This rearrangement joins TRBV30 to TRBJ1-2, with 9 bases aligning to TRBD1. The sequencing sample was made of PBMCs. The clonotype originates from a woman younger than 30 in good health and CMV-seronegative. Here the CDR3 DNA reads TGTGCCTGGAGCGACCCTCCGGGACAGGGATATTATGGCTACACCTTC. Protein sequence: CAWSDPPGQGYYGYTF.